This paragraph reports one TCR beta chain. Primers for the PCR totalled 60 Vbeta and 13 Jbeta. The protocol was immunoSEQ multiplex PCR, while the TCRdb copy is restricted to in-frame clones and leaves out a portion. Among about 180,000 clones listed, 84% were seen once. Deletions cut 6 bases from V and 7 bases from J, with 10 bases between. Germline V CDR1 and CDR2: MNHEY, SVGAGI. This CDR3 contains 13 residues. This entry is derived from a study of cytomegalovirus exposure and HLA in healthy donors. The TCR sequence derives from a man aged 25-45 years in good health and CMV-seronegative. The chain recombines TRBV6-5 with TRBJ1-6; D is undetermined. The sample taken for sequencing was PBMCs. CDR3 residues: CASSPQWNSPLHF. The CDR3 DNA follows: TGTGCCAGCAGCCCCCAGTGGAATTCACCCCTCCACTTT.